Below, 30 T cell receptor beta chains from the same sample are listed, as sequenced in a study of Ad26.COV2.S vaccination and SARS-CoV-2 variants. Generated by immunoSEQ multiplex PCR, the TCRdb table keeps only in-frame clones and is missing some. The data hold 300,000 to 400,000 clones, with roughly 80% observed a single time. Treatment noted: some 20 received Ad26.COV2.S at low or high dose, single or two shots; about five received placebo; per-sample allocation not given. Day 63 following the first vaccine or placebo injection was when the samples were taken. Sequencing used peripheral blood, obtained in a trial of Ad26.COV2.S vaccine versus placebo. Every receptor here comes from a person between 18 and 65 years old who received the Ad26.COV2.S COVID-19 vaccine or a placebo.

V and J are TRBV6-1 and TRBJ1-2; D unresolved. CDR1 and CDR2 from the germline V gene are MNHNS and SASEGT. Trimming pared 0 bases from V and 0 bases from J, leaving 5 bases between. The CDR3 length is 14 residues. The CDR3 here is CASSEAAPNYGYTF. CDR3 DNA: TGTGCCAGCAGTGAAGCGGCACCTAACTATGGCTACACCTTC.

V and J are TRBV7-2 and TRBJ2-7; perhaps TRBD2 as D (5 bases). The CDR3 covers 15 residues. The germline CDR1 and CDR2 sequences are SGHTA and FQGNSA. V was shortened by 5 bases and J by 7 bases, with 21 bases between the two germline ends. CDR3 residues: CASSPWVGRGVEQYF. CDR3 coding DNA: TGTGCCAGCAGCCCGTGGGTCGGACGGGGAGTGGAGCAGTACTTC.

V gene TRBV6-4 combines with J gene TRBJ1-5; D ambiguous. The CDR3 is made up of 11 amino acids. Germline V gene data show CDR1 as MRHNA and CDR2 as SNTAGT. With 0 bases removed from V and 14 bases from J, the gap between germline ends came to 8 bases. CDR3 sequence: CASSDSEAEHF. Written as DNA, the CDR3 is TGTGCCAGCAGTGACTCTGAGGCCGAGCATTTT.

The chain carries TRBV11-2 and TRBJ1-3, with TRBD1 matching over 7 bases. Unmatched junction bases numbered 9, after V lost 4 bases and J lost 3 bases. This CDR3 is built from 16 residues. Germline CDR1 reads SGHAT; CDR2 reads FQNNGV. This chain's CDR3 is CASSSNTGVGGNTIYF. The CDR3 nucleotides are TGTGCCAGCAGCTCGAATACAGGGGTGGGTGGAAACACCATATATTTT. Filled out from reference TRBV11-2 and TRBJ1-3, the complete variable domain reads EAGVAQSPRYKIIEKRQSVAFWCNPISGHATLYWYQQILGQGPKLLIQFQNNGVVDDSQLPKDRFSAERLKGVDSTLKIQPAKLEDSAVYLCASSSNTGVGGNTIYFGEGSWLTVV.

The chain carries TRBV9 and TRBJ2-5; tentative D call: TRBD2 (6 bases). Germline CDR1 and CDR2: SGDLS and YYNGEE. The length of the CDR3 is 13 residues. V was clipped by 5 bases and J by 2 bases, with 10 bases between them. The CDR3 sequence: CASSFAGQETQYF. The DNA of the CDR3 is TGTGCCAGCAGTTTCGCGGGGCAAGAGACCCAGTACTTC.

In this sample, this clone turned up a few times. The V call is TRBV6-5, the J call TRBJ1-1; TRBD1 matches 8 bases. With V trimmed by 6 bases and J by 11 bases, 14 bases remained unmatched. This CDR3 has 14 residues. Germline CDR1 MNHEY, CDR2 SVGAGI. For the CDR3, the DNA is TGTGCCAGCAGGCCCAGACAGGGGCTAGGGTGGGCTTTCTTT. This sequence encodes CASRPRQGLGWAFF.

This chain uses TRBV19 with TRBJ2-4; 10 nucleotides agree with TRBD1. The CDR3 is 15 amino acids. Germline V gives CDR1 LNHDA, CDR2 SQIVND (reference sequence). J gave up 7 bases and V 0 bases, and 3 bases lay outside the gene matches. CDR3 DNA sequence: TGTGCCAGTAGTATAGAGGGACAGGGGAGCAACATTCAGTACTTC. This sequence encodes CASSIEGQGSNIQYF.

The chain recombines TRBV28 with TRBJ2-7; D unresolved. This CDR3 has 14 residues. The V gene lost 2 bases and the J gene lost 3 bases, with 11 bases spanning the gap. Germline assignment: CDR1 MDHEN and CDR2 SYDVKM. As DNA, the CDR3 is TGTGCCAGCAGTTTAGCCACGCCTAACTACGAGCAGTACTTC. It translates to CASSLATPNYEQYF.

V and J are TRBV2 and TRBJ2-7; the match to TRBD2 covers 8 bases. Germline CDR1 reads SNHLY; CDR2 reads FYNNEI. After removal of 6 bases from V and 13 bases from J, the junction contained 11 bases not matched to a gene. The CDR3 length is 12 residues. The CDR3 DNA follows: TGTGCCAGCAGGGAGGATAGCGGGGTGAAATACTTC. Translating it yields CASREDSGVKYF.

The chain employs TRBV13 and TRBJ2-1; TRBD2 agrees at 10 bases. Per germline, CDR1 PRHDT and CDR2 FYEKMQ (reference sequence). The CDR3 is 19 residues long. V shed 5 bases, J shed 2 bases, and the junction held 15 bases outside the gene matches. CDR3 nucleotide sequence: TGTGCCAGCAGCCACCGGAGGAGCGGGGGGGTACCCACCTACAATGAGCAGTTCTTC. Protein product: CASSHRRSGGVPTYNEQFF.

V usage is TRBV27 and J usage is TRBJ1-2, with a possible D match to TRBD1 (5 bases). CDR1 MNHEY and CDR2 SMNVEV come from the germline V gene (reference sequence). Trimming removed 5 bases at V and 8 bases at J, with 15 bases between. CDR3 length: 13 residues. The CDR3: CASSPRDRRGYTF. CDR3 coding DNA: TGTGCCAGCAGTCCTAGGGACCGGCGGGGCTACACCTTC.

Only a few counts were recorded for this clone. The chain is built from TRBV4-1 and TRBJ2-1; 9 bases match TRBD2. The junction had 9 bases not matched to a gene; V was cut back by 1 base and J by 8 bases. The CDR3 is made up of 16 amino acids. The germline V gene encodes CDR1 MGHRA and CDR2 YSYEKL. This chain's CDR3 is CASSQGVGLAGDEQFF. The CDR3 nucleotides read TGCGCCAGCAGCCAAGGAGTAGGGTTAGCGGGGGATGAGCAGTTCTTC.

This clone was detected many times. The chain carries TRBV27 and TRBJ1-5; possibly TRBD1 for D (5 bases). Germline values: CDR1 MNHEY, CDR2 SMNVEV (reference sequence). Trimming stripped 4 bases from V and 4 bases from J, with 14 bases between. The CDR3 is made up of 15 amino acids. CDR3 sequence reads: CASSSIGTGNQPQHF. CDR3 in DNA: TGTGCCAGCAGTTCGATCGGGACGGGGAATCAGCCCCAGCATTTT.

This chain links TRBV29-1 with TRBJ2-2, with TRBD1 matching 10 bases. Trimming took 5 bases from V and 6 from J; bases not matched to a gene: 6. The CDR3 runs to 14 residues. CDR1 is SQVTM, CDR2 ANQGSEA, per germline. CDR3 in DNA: TGCAGCGTTACCAGAGGACAGGGGGCCGGGGAGCTGTTTTTT. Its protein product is CSVTRGQGAGELFF.

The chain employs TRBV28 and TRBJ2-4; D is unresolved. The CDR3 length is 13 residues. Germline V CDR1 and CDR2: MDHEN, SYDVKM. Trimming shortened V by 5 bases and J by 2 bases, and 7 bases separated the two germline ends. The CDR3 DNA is TGTGCCAGCAGTATCAGTTCCAAAAACATTCAGTACTTC. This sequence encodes CASSISSKNIQYF.

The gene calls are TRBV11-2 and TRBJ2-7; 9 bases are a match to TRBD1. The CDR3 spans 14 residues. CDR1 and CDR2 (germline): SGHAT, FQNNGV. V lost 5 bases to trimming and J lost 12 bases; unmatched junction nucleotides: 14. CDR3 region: CASSPPGTGILRYF. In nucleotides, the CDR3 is TGTGCCAGCAGCCCGCCCGGGACAGGGATCCTGAGGTACTTC.

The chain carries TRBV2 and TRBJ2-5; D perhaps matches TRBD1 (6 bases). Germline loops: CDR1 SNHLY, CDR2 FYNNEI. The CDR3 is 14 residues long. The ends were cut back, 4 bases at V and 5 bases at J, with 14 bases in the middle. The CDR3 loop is CASSVWGPKETQYF. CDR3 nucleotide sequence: TGTGCCAGCAGTGTTTGGGGGCCAAAGGAGACCCAGTACTTC.

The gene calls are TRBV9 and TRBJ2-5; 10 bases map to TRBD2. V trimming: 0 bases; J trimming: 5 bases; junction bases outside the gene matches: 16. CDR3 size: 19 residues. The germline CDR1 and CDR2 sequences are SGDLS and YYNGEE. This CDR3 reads CASSVAGLAGADSGETQYF. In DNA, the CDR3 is TGTGCCAGCAGCGTAGCGGGCCTAGCGGGGGCCGACTCCGGCGAGACCCAGTACTTC. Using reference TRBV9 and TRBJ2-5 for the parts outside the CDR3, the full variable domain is DSGVTQTPKHLITATGQRVTLRCSPRSGDLSVYWYQQSLDQGLQFLIQYYNGEERAKGNILERFSAQQFPDLHSELNLSSLELGDSALYFCASSVAGLAGADSGETQYFGPGTRLLVL.

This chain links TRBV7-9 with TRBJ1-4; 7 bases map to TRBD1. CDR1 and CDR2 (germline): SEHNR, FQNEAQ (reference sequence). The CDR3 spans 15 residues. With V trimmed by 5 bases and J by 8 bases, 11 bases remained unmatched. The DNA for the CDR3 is TGTGCCAGCAGCGATTACGGGACAGTCGGCGAAAAACTGTTTTTT. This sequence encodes CASSDYGTVGEKLFF.

The CDR3 DNA reads as TGTGCCAGCAGTTTAAGTGGCGGGGGGAACAATGAGCAGTTCTTC. Amino acid sequence: CASSLSGGGNNEQFF. The chain joins TRBV27 to TRBJ2-1; TRBD2 aligns across 8 bases. The trim removed 2 bases at V and 5 bases at J, leaving 5 bases unmatched. The V gene's germline CDR1 is MNHEY and CDR2 SMNVEV (reference sequence). The CDR3 is made up of 15 amino acids.

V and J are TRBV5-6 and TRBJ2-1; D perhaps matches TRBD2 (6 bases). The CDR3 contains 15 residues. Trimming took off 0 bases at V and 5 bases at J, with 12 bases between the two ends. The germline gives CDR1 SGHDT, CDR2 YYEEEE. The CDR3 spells CASSLVGGRDNEQFF. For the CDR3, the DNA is TGTGCCAGCAGCTTGGTCGGGGGTCGGGACAATGAGCAGTTCTTC.

The CDR3 reads CASSSLRGRTEAFF. CDR3 sequence (DNA): TGTGCCAGCAGCTCCCTTCGGGGCCGGACTGAAGCTTTCTTT. The rearrangement links TRBV11-2 to TRBJ1-1, with D maybe TRBD1 (5 bases). This CDR3 has 14 amino acids. V gave up 4 bases and J gave up 5 bases, with 14 bases separating them. Germline lookup yields CDR1 SGHAT and CDR2 FQNNGV.

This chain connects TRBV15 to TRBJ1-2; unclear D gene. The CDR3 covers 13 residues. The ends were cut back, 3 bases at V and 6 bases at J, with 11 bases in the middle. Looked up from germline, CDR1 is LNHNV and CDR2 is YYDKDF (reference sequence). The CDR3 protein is CATSSGVVDGYTF. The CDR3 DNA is TGTGCCACCAGCAGTGGGGTGGTCGATGGCTACACCTTC.

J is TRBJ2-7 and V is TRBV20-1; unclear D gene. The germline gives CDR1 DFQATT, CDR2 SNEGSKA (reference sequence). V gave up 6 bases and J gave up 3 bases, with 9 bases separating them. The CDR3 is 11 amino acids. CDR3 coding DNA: TGCAGTGCGACGACTCACTACGAGCAGTACTTC. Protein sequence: CSATTHYEQYF.

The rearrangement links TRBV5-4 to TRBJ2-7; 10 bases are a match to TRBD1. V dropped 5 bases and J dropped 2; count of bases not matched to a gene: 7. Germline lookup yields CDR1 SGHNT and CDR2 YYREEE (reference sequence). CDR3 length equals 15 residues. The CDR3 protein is CASSLTGGAAYEQYF. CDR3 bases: TGTGCCAGCAGTCTGACAGGGGGCGCCGCCTACGAGCAGTACTTC.

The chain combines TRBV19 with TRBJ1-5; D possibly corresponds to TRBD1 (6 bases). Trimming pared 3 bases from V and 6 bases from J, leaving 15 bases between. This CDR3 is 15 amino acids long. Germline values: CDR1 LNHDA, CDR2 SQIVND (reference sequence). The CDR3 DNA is TGTGCCAGTAGTATGGGGGGCCCTGGAGGTCAGCCCCAGCATTTT. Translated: CASSMGGPGGQPQHF.

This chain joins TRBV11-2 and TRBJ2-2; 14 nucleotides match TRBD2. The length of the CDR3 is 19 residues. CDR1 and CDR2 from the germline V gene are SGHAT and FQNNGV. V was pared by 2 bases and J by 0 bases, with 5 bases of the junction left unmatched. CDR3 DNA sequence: TGTGCCAGCAGCTTACTCGGACTAGCGGGGGGAACGAACACCGGGGAGCTGTTTTTT. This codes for CASSLLGLAGGTNTGELFF.

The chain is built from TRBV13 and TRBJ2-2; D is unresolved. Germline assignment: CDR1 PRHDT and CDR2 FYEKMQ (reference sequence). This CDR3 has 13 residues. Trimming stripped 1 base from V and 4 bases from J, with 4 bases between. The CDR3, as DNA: TGTGCCAGCAGCTTAGTGTTCACCGGGGAGCTGTTTTTT. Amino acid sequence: CASSLVFTGELFF. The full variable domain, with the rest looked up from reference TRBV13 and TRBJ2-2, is AAGVIQSPRHLIKEKRETATLKCYPIPRHDTVYWYQQGPGQDPQFLISFYEKMQSDKGSIPDRFSAQQFSDYHSELNMSSLELGDSALYFCASSLVFTGELFFGEGSRLTVL.

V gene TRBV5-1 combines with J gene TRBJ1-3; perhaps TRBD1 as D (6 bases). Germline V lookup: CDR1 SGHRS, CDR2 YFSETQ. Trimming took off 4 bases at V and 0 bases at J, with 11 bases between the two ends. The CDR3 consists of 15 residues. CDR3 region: CASSDPGASGNTIYF. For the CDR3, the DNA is TGCGCCAGCAGCGACCCAGGGGCCTCTGGAAACACCATATATTTT.

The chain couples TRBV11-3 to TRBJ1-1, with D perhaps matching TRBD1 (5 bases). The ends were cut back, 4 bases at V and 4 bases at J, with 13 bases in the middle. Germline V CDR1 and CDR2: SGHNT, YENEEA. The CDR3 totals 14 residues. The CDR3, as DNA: TGTGCCAGCAGCTATACCTTGGGGGGCACTGAAGCTTTCTTT. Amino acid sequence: CASSYTLGGTEAFF.